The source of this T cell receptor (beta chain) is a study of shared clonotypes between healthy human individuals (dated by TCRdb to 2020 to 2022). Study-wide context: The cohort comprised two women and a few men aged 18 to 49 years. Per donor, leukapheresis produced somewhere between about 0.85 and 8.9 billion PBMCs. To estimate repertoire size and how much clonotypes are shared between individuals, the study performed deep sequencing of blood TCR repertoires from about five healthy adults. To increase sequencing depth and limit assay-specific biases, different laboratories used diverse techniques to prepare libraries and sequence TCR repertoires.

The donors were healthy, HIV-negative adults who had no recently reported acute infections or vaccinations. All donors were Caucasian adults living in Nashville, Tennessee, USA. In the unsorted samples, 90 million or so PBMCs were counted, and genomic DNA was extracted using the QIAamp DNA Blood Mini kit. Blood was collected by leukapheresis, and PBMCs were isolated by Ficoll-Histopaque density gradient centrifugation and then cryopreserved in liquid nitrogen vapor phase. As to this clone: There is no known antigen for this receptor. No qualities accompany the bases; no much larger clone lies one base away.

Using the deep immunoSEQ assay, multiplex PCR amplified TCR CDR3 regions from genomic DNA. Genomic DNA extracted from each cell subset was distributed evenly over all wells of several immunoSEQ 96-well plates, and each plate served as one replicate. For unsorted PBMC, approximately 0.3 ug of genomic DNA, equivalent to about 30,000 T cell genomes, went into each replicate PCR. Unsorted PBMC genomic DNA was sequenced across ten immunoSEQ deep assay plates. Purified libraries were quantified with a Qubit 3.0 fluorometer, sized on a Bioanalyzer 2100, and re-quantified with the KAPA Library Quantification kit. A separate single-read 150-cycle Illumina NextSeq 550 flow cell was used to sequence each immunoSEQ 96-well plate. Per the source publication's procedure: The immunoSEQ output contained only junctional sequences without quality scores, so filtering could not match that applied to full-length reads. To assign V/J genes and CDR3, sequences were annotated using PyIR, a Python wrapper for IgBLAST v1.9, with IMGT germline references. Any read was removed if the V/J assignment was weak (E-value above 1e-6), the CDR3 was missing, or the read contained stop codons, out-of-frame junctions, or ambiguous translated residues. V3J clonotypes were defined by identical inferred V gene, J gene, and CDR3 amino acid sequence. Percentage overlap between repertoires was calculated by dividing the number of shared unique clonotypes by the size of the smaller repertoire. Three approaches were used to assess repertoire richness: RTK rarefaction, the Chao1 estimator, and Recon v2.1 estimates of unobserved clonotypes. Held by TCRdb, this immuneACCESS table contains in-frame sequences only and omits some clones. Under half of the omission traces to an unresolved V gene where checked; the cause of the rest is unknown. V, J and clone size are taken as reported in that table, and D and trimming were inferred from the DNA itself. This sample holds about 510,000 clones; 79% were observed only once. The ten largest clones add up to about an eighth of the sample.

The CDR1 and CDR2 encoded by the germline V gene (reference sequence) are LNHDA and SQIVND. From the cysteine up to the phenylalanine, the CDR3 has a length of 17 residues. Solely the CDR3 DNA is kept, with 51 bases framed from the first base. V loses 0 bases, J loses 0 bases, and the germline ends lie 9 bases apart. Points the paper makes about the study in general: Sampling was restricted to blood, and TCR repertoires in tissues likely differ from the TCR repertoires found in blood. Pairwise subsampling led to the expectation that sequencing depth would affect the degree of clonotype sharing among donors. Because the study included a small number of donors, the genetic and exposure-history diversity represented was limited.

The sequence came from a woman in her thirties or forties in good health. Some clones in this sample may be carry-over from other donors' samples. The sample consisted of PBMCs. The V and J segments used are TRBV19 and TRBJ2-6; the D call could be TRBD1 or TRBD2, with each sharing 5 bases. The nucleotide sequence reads TGTGCCAGTAGTATAGAGGGACGGACCTCTGGGGCCAACGTCCTGACTTTC. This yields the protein CASSIEGRTSGANVLTF.